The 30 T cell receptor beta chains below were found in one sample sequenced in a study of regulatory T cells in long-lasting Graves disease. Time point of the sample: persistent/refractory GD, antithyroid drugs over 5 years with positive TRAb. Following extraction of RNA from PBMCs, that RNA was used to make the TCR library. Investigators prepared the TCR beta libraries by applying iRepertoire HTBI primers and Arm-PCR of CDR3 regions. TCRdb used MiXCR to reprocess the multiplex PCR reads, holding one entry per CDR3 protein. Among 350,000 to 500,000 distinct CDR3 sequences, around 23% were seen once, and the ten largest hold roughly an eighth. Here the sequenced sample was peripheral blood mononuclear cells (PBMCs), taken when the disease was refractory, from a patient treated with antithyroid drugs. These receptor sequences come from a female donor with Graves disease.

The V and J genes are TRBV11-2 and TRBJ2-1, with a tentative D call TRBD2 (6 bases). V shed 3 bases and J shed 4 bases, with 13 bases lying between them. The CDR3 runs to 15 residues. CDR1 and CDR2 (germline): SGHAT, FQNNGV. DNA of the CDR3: TGTGCCAGCAGCTTTTCCGGGAGCGGGTACAATGAGCAGTTCTTC. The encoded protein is CASSFSGSGYNEQFF.

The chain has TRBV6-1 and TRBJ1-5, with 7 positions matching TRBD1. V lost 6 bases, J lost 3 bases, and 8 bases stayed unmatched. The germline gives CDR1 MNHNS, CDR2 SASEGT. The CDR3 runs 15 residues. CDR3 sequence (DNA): TGTGCCAGCAGGACAGACAGGGACCTCAATCAGCCCCAGCATTTT. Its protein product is CASRTDRDLNQPQHF.

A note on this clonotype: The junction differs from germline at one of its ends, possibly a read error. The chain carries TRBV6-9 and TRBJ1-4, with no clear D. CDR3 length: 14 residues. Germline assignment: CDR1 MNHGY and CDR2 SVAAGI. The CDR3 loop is CASSAQAPNEKLFF. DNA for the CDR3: TGCGCCAGCAGTGCCCAGGCCCCTAATGAAAAACTGTTTTTT.

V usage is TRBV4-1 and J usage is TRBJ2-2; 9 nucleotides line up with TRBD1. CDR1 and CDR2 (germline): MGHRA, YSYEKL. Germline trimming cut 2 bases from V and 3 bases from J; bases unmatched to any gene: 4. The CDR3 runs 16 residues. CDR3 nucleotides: TGCGCCAGCAGCCAACTTCGGACAGGGGACACCGGGGAGCTGTTTTTT. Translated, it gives CASSQLRTGDTGELFF.

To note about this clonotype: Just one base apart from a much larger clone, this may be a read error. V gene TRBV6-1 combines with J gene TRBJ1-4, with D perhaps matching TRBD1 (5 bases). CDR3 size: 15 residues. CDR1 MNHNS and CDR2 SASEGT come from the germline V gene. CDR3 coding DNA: TGTGCCAGCAGATGGGACGCACTCCGTGGAGAAAAACTGCTTTTT. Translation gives CASRWDALRGEKLLF.

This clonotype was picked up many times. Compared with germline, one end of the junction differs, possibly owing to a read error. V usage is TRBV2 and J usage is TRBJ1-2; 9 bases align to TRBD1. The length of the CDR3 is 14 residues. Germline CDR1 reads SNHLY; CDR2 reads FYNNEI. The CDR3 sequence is CASSEGDRVDGYTF. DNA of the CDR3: TGTGCCAGCAGCGAAGGGGACAGGGTTGATGGCTACACCTTC. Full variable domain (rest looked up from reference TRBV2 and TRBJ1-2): EPEVTQTPSHQVTQMGQEVILRCVPISNHLYFYWYRQILGQKVEFLVSFYNNEISEKSEIFDDQFSVERPDGSNFTLKIRSTKLEDSAMYFCASSEGDRVDGYTFGSGTRLTVV.

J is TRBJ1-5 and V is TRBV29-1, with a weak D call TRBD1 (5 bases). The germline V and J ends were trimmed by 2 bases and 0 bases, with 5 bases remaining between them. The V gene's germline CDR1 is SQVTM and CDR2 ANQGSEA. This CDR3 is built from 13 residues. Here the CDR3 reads CSVEQGSNQPQHF. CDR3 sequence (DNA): TGCAGCGTTGAACAGGGTAGCAATCAGCCCCAGCATTTT.

In DNA, the CDR3 is TGTGCCAGCAGCCCCGGCGTCGTGAACACTGAAGCTTTCTTT. Translated: CASSPGVVNTEAFF. V usage is TRBV3-1 and J usage is TRBJ1-1; D not resolved. CDR1 is LGHDT, CDR2 YNNKEL, per germline (reference sequence). This CDR3 is built from 14 residues. The germline V and J ends were trimmed by 4 bases and 0 bases, with 9 bases remaining between them.

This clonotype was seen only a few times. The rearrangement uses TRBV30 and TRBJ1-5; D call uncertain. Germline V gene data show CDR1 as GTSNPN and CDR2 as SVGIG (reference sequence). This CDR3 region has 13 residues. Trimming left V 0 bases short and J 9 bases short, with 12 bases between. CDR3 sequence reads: CAWSVEGSRPQHF. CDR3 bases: TGTGCCTGGAGTGTAGAAGGGTCCAGGCCCCAGCATTTT.

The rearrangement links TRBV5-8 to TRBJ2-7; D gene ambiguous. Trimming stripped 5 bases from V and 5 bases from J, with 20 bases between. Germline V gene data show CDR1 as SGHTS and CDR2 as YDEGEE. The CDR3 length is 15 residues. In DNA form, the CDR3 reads TGTGCCAGCAGTGAGACTCCAGGTTCTTTGGACGAGCAGTACTTC. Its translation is CASSETPGSLDEQYF.

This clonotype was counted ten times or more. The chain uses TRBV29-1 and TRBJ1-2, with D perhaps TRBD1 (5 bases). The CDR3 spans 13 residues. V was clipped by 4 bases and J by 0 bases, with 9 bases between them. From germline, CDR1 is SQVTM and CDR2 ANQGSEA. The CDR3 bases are TGCAGCGTTGGGGACGGCTCTAACTATGGCTACACCTTC. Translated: CSVGDGSNYGYTF.

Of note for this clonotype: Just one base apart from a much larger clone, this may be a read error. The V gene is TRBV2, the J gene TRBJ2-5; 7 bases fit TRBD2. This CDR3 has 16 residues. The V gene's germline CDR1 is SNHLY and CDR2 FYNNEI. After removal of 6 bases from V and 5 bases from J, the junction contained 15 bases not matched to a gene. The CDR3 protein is CASSAGTNGLLETQYF. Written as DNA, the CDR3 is TGTGCCAGCAGCGCCGGGACTAATGGGTTACTCGAGACCCAGTACTTC.

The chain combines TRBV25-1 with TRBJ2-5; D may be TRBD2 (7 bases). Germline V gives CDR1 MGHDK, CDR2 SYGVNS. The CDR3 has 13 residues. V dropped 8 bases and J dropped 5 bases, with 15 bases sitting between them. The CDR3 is CASGGRGLETQYF. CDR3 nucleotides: TGTGCCAGCGGGGGGCGGGGGTTGGAGACCCAGTACTTC.

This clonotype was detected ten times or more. The CDR3, as DNA: TGTGCCATCAGTGAGTTCGCGGGAGGGCCGTTAGCCAAAAACATTCAGTACTTC. Translation: CAISEFAGGPLAKNIQYF. The chain combines TRBV10-3 with TRBJ2-4; 9 bases fit TRBD2. The CDR3 covers 18 residues. Germline V lookup: CDR1 ENHRY, CDR2 SYGVKD. The V segment lost 1 base and the J segment 0 bases; nucleotides outside the gene matches: 7.

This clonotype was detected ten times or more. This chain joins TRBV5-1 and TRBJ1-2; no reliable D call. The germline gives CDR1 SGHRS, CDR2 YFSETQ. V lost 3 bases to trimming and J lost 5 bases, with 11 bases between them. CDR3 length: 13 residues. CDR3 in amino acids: CASSSGEGYGYTF. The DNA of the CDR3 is TGCGCCAGCAGCTCTGGGGAAGGTTATGGCTACACCTTC.

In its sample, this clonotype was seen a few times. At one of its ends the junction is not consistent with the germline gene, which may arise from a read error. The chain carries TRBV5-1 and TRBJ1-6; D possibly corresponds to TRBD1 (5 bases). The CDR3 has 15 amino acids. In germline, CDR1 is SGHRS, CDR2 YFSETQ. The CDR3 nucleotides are TGTGCCAGCAGCCACGATCCGGGGCAGGATTCACCCCTCCACTTT. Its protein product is CASSHDPGQDSPLHF.

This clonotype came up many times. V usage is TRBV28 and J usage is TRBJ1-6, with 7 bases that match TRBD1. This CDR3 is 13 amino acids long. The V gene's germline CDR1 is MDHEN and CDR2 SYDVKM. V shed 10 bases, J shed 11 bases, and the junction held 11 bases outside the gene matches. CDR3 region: CATRGTATTPLHF. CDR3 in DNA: TGTGCCACCCGGGGGACAGCAACGACACCCCTCCACTTT.

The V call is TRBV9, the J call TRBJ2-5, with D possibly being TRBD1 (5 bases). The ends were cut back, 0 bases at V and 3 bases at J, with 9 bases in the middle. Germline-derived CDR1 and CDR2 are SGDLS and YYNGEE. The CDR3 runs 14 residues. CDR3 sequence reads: CASSVGLGEETQYF. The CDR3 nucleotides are TGTGCCAGCAGCGTAGGTTTAGGGGAAGAGACCCAGTACTTC.

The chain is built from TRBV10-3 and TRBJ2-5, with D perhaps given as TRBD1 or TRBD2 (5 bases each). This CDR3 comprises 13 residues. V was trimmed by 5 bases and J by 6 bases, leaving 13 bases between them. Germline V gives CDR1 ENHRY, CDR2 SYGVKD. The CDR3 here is CAISKVSGQTQYF. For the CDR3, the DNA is TGTGCCATCAGTAAGGTTTCGGGACAGACCCAGTACTTC.

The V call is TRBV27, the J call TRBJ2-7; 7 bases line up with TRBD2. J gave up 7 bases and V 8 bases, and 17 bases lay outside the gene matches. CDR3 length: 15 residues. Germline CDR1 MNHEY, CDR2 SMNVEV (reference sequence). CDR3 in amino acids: CASAPGGTTPGEQYF. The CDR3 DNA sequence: TGTGCCAGCGCCCCCGGGGGGACCACCCCGGGAGAGCAGTACTTC.

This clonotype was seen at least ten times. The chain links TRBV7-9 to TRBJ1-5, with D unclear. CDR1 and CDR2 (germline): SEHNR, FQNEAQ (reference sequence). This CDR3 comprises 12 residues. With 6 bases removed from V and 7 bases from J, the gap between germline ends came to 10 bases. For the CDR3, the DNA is TGTGCCAGCAGTCAAGAGGGACAGCCCCAGCATTTT. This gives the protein CASSQEGQPQHF.

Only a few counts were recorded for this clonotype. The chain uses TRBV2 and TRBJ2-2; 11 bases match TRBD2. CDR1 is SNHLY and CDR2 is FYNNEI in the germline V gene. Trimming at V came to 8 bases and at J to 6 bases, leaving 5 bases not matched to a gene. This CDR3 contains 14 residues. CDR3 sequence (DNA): TGTGCCAGCGGGACTAGCGGTTTCGCCGGGGAGCTGTTTTTT. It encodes CASGTSGFAGELFF. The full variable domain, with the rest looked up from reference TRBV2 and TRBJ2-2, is EPEVTQTPSHQVTQMGQEVILRCVPISNHLYFYWYRQILGQKVEFLVSFYNNEISEKSEIFDDQFSVERPDGSNFTLKIRSTKLEDSAMYFCASGTSGFAGELFFGEGSRLTVL.

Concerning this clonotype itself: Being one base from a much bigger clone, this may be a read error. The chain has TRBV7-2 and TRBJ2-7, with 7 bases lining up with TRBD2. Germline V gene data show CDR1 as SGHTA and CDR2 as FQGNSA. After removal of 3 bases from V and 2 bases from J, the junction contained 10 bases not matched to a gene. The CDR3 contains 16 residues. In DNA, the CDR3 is TGTGCCAGCAGCTTCAACGGGGCGGGAGAGGCCTACGAGCAGTACTTC. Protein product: CASSFNGAGEAYEQYF.

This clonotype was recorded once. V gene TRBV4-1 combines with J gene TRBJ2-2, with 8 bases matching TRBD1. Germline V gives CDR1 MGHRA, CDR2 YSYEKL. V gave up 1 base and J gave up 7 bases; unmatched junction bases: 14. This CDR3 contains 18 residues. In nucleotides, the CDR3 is TGCGCCAGCAGCCAAGGGGCAACGACAGGGGATCGTGGCGGGGAGCTGTTTTTT. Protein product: CASSQGATTGDRGGELFF.

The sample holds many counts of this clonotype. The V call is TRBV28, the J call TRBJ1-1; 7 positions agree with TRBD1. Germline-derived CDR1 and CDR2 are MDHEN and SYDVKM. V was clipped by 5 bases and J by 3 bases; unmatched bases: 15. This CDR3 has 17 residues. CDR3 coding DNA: TGTGCCAGCAGTCGTCAATCGACAGGGACTCTCTACACTGAAGCTTTCTTT. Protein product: CASSRQSTGTLYTEAFF.

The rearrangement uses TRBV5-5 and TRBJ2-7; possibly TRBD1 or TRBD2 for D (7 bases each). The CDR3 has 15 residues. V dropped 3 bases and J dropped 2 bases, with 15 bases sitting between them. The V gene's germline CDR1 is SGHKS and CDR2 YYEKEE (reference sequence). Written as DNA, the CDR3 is TGTGCCAGCAGCTGGGGGGGGACAGATGCCTACGAGCAGTACTTC. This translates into CASSWGGTDAYEQYF.

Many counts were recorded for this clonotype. In DNA, the CDR3 is TGTGCCAGCAGTGAAGATGCCGGGGAGTACTTC. Protein: CASSEDAGEYF. The chain uses TRBV6-1 and TRBJ2-7; TRBD2 is a possible D gene (5 bases). The V end was cut by 1 base, the J end by 11 bases, with 9 bases between. CDR1 and CDR2 (germline): MNHNS, SASEGT. This CDR3 region has 11 residues.

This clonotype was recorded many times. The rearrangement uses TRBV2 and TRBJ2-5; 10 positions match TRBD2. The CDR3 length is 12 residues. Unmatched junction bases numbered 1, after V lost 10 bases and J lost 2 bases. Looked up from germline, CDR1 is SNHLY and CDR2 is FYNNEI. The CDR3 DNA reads TGTGCCACTAGCGGGGGACAAGAGACCCAGTACTTC. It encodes CATSGGQETQYF. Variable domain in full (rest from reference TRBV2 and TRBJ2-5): EPEVTQTPSHQVTQMGQEVILRCVPISNHLYFYWYRQILGQKVEFLVSFYNNEISEKSEIFDDQFSVERPDGSNFTLKIRSTKLEDSAMYFCATSGGQETQYFGPGTRLLVL.

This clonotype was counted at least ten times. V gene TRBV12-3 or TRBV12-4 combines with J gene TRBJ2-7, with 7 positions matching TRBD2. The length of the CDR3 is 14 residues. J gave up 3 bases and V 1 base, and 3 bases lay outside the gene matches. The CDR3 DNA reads TGTGCCAGCAGTTTAGGGGCGGGAGACTACGAGCAGTACTTC. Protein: CASSLGAGDYEQYF.

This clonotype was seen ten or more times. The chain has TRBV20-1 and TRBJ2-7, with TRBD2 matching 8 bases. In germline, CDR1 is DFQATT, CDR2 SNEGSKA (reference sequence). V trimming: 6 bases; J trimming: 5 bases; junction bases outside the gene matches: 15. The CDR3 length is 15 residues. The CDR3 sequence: CSAIRGAGDRHEQYF. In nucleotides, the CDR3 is TGCAGTGCCATTAGGGGAGCGGGAGATAGGCACGAGCAGTACTTC.